This TCR beta chain was captured in a study of T cell changes during pregnancy in multiple sclerosis. Measured with immunoSEQ multiplex PCR; TCRdb has only the in-frame clones, and not every one. In the table there are 65,000 to 90,000 clones, 80% to 95% of which are singletons. With 0 bases clipped from V and 7 bases from J, the junction kept 4 bases outside the gene matches. Germline lookup yields CDR1 SGHDT and CDR2 YYEEEE. CDR3 length: 15 amino acids. This specimen consisted of peripheral blood, obtained in the second trimester of pregnancy. The TCR comes from a female donor with multiple sclerosis, enrolled in a pregnancy study. The J gene is TRBJ2-2, the V gene TRBV5-6, with TRBD1 matching over 9 bases. CDR3 bases: TGTGCCAGCAGCTTGGTACAGGGGGCGAACGGGGAGCTGTTTTTT. This gives the protein CASSLVQGANGELFF.